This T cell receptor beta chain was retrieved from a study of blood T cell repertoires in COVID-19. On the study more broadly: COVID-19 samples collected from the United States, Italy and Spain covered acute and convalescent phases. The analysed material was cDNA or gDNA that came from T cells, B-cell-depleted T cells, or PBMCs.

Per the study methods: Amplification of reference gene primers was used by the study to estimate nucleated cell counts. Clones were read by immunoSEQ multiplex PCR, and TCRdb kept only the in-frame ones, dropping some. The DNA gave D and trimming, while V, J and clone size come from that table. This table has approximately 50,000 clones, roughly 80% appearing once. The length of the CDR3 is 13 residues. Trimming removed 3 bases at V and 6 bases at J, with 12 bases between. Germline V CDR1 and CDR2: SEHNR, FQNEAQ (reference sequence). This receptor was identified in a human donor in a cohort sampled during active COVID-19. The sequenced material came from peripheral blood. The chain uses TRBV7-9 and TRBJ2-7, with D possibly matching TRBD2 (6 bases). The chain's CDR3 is CASSFGGVSEQYF. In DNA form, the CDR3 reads TGTGCCAGCAGCTTCGGAGGGGTTAGCGAGCAGTACTTC.